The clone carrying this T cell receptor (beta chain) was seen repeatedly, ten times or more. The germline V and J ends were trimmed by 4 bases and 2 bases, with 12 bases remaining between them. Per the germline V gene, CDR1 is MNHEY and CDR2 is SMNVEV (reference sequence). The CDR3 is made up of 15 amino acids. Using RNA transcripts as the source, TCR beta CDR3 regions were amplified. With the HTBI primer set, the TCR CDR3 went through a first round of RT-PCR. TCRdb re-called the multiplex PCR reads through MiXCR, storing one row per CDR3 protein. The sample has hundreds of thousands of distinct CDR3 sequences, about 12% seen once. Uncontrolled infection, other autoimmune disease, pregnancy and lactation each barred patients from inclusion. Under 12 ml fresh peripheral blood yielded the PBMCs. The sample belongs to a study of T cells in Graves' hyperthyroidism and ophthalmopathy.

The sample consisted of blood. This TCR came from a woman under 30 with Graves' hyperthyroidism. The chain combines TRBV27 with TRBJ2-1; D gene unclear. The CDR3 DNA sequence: TGTGCCAGCAGTTCGACAAACCTGGCCTACAATGAGCAGTTCTTC. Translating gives CASSSTNLAYNEQFF.